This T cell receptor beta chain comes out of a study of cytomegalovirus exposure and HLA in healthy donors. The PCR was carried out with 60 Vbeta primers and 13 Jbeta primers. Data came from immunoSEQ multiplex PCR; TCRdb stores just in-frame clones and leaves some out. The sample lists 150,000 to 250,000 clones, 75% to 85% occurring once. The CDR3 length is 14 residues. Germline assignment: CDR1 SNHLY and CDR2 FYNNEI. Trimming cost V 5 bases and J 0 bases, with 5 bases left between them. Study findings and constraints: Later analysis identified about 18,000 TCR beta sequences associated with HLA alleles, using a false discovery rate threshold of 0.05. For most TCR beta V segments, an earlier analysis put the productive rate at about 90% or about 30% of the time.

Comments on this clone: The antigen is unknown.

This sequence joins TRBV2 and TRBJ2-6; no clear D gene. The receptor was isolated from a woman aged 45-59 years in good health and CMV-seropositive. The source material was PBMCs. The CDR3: CASSHSSGANVLTF. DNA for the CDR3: TGTGCCAGCAGTCACAGCTCTGGGGCCAACGTCCTGACTTTC.